The T cell receptor beta chain under discussion was sequenced for a study of spatial heterogeneity in lung cancer. This sample's time point: sample taken at primary tumor resection. 72 TRACERx patients with early, untreated non-small cell lung cancer donated samples. Sequencing of whole RNA from tumor, nontumor lung or frozen PBMC involved no sorting. General study results and limits: Blood contained ubiquitous expanded tumor TCRs more at resection than at follow-up.

The CDR3 contains 16 residues. CDR1 and CDR2 from the germline V gene are KGHDR and SFDVKD. Germline trimming cut 3 bases from V and 1 base from J; bases unmatched to any gene: 6. MiXCR, applied by TCRdb to the 5' RACE reads, yields one record per CDR3 protein. The data show about 48,000 distinct CDR3 sequences, roughly 5.2% seen once. There are a few counts of this clonotype. Its matching antigen is unknown. V gene TRBV24-1 combines with J gene TRBJ2-3; the match to TRBD2 covers 7 bases. The sample in question was PBMCs, obtained at surgery. The TCR was taken from a male donor with early-stage non-small cell lung cancer. The CDR3 DNA sequence: TGTGCCACCAGTGATGGGTTGGCGGGGGGCACAGATACGCAGTATTTT. Protein sequence: CATSDGLAGGTDTQYF.